The rows below give T cell receptor beta chains drawn from one sample of a study of blood T cell repertoires in COVID-19. Produced via immunoSEQ multiplex PCR; TCRdb's table is partial and in-frame only. Seen here are about 210,000 clones, around 81% observed once, and the top ten hold around 8.9%. The sample comprised PBMCs or T cells enriched from blood (not recorded which). The receptors were gathered from a woman between 50 and 59 years old with acute COVID-19. Both conserved end residues are part of each CDR3. The D gene is left open where the match is weak. Only part of the rows carry a size: once, few, many, or a class if the clone is expanded.

d_call,clone_size,j_call,v_call,cdr3_nt,cdr3_aa
TRBD2,.,TRBJ2-4,TRBV11-2,TGTGCCAGCAGCTCCGGACTAGCGGGGGGTACCAAAAACATTCAGTACTTC,CASSSGLAGGTKNIQYF
TRBD1,many,TRBJ1-6,TRBV5-1,TGCGCCAGCAGCTTGGCCGCCGGACAGGGGGGTAATTCACCCCTCCACTTT,CASSLAAGQGGNSPLHF
TRBD2,.,TRBJ2-5,TRBV7-2,TGTGCCAGCAGCTCACCGGGACTAGCGGGGGGGCTACGAGAGACCCAGTACTTC,CASSSPGLAGGLRETQYF
TRBD2,.,TRBJ2-3,TRBV11-3,TGTGCCAGCAGCTTAACAACCGGGACTACCCCGCAGTATTTT,CASSLTTGTTPQYF
.,.,TRBJ2-3,TRBV23-1,TGCGCCAGCAGTCTTCTACAGATAATGAGCACAGATACGCAGTATTTT,CASSLLQIMSTDTQYF
TRBD2,.,TRBJ2-1,TRBV6-1,TGTGCCAGCAGTGTTAGCGGGTGGAGCTCCTACAATGAGCAGTTCTTC,CASSVSGWSSYNEQFF
.,.,TRBJ2-5,TRBV6-2/TRBV6-3,TGTGCCAGCAGCCAATACGGACAGCAAGAGACCCAGTACTTC,CASSQYGQQETQYF
.,.,TRBJ1-1,TRBV18,TGTGCCAGCTCACCACCTCTCGGAGGGTTCAACACTGAAGCTTTCTTT,CASSPPLGGFNTEAFF
.,.,TRBJ1-1,TRBV14,TGTGCCAGCAGCCCCGACAGCGACACTGAAGCTTTCTTT,CASSPDSDTEAFF
TRBD1,.,TRBJ2-2,TRBV19,TGTGCCAGCAGAACAGGGGGCGCGGACACCGGGGAGCTGTTTTTT,CASRTGGADTGELFF
.,few,TRBJ1-5,TRBV7-2,TGTGCCAGCAGCTTACGAACAGGTGATCAGCCCCAGCATTTT,CASSLRTGDQPQHF
.,many,TRBJ2-2,TRBV6-2/TRBV6-3,TGTGCCAGCAGTCGGGGCACCGGGGAGCTGTTTTTT,CASSRGTGELFF
.,.,TRBJ2-2,TRBV7-3,TGTGCCAGCAGCTCCCAGGCCTCGAGCACCGGGGAGCTGTTTTTT,CASSSQASSTGELFF
.,few,TRBJ1-6,TRBV6-1,TGTGCCAGCAGTGAAGCGCATGGACAGAGTAATTCACCCCTCCACTTT,CASSEAHGQSNSPLHF
TRBD1,few,TRBJ1-1,TRBV10-2,TGCGCCAGCAGTGAGAGGGACAGGGGATTGAACACTGAAGCTTTCTTT,CASSERDRGLNTEAFF
.,few,TRBJ1-2,TRBV28,TGTGCCAGCAGTTTTTCACAGGCAAACTATGGCTACACCTTC,CASSFSQANYGYTF
.,.,TRBJ2-2,TRBV2,TGTGCCAGCAGTGAACGGACATGGAACACCGGGGAGCTGTTTTTT,CASSERTWNTGELFF
TRBD2,.,TRBJ2-3,TRBV5-1,TGCGCCAGCAGCATACAGACTAGCGGGGGGGTAACCACAGATACGCAGTATTTT,CASSIQTSGGVTTDTQYF